These 14 T cell receptor beta chains were all obtained from the same sample, sequenced in a study of blood T cell repertoires in COVID-19. Sequenced by immunoSEQ multiplex PCR; TCRdb stores in-frame clones only, minus some. The data contain about 170,000 clones, around 82% of them singletons. Input material: peripheral blood. These receptors were taken from a woman in her thirties or forties with COVID-19, enrolled during active disease.

The J gene is TRBJ1-2, the V gene TRBV13; D call uncertain. CDR3 size: 13 residues. From germline, CDR1 is PRHDT and CDR2 FYEKMQ (reference sequence). The V end was cut by 1 base, the J end by 6 bases, with 9 bases between. This CDR3 reads CASSLVAGNGYTF. The CDR3 nucleotides read TGTGCCAGCAGCTTAGTGGCAGGCAATGGCTACACCTTC.

This sequence joins TRBV19 and TRBJ1-5; D possibly corresponds to TRBD1 (6 bases). Trimming took off 4 bases at V and 4 bases at J, with 14 bases between the two ends. In germline, CDR1 is LNHDA, CDR2 SQIVND (reference sequence). This CDR3 region has 15 residues. CDR3 protein: CASSKRQETNQPQHF. DNA for the CDR3: TGTGCCAGTAGTAAAAGACAGGAGACGAATCAGCCCCAGCATTTT.

The rearrangement joins TRBV28 to TRBJ2-5; TRBD2 matches 7 bases. Germline CDR1 MDHEN, CDR2 SYDVKM. With 5 bases clipped from V and 3 bases from J, the junction kept 9 bases outside the gene matches. The CDR3 sequence is 15 residues long. DNA for the CDR3: TGTGCCAGCAGTCCTGGGGTGAGCGGGAAAGAGACCCAGTACTTC. Translation: CASSPGVSGKETQYF.

The chain couples TRBV13 to TRBJ2-7, with TRBD2 matching 8 bases. CDR3 length: 14 amino acids. Germline CDR1 and CDR2: PRHDT and FYEKMQ (reference sequence). V was clipped by 5 bases and J by 0 bases; unmatched bases: 3. The CDR3 DNA reads TGTGCCAGCAGCCGAACTAGCGGCTCCTACGAGCAGTACTTC. Residues: CASSRTSGSYEQYF.

The chain is built from TRBV18 and TRBJ1-5, with TRBD1 as a possible D gene (6 bases). This CDR3 comprises 17 residues. V was pared by 1 base and J by 6 bases, with 19 bases between. Germline V gives CDR1 KGHSH, CDR2 LQKENI. Here the CDR3 reads CASSPLPKDRHVQPQHF. The CDR3 bases are TGTGCCAGCTCACCACTCCCGAAAGACAGGCATGTTCAGCCCCAGCATTTT.

The genes are TRBV7-9 and TRBJ1-5, with D hard to call. Trimming cost V 1 base and J 4 bases, with 8 bases left between them. CDR1 SEHNR and CDR2 FQNEAQ come from the germline V gene (reference sequence). CDR3 size: 14 residues. The CDR3 is CASSLGQTNQPQHF. CDR3 coding DNA: TGTGCCAGCAGCTTAGGTCAGACTAATCAGCCCCAGCATTTT.

This clone was counted at least ten times. This chain uses TRBV18 with TRBJ2-7, with D unresolved. The V end was cut by 2 bases, the J end by 6 bases, with 11 bases between. CDR3 size: 13 residues. Germline V gene lookup returns CDR1 KGHSH and CDR2 LQKENI. The CDR3 here is CASSPVRYGEQYV. The DNA of the CDR3 is TGTGCCAGCTCACCAGTTCGGTATGGCGAGCAGTACGTC.

The rearrangement uses TRBV7-9 and TRBJ2-7; maybe TRBD1 (5 bases). The CDR3 runs 13 residues. Germline CDR1 SEHNR, CDR2 FQNEAQ (reference sequence). In nucleotides, the CDR3 is TGTGTCATTACAGGCCCCAACGCCTACGAGCAGTACTTC. Translating it yields CVITGPNAYEQYF.

This chain connects TRBV5-5 to TRBJ2-7, with 14 bases fitting TRBD2. Germline CDR1 SGHKS, CDR2 YYEKEE (reference sequence). With 2 bases clipped from V and 7 bases from J, the junction kept 2 bases outside the gene matches. The length of the CDR3 is 14 residues. As DNA, the CDR3 is TGTGCCAGCAGCTTCGGGACTAGCGGGGGAGAGCAGTACGTC. It yields the protein CASSFGTSGGEQYV.

The J gene is TRBJ1-6, the V gene TRBV6-5, with a tentative D call TRBD1 (6 bases). V lost 6 bases to trimming and J lost 5 bases, with 11 bases between them. Germline CDR1 reads MNHEY; CDR2 reads SVGAGI. The CDR3 covers 14 residues. DNA of the CDR3: TGTGCCAGCAGCCGAGGACAGAATAATTCACCCCTCCACTTT. Translation gives CASSRGQNNSPLHF.

This clone was counted between two and nine times. The rearrangement uses TRBV5-1 and TRBJ1-1; 9 nucleotides line up with TRBD1. CDR3 length: 15 amino acids. Trimming at V came to 4 bases and at J to 5 bases, leaving 9 bases not matched to a gene. Germline V gene lookup returns CDR1 SGHRS and CDR2 YFSETQ. In DNA form, the CDR3 reads TGCGCCAGCAGCACCACAGGGGGCGCGGCGACTGAAGCTTTCTTT. Protein sequence: CASSTTGGAATEAFF.

V usage is TRBV24-1 and J usage is TRBJ1-2; 8 nucleotides align to TRBD1. V shed 3 bases, J shed 8 bases, and the junction held 13 bases outside the gene matches. Germline lookup yields CDR1 KGHDR and CDR2 SFDVKD. The CDR3 has 16 residues. The CDR3, as DNA: TGTGCCACCAGTGATACGATGACAGGGGTGCGGGACGGCTACACCTTC. It specifies CATSDTMTGVRDGYTF.

The CDR3, as DNA: TGCGCCAGCAGTCCTTTGGGACTATCCCCTGAGCAGTTCTTC. This sequence encodes CASSPLGLSPEQFF. The rearrangement joins TRBV23-1 to TRBJ2-1; the match to TRBD2 covers 7 bases. TRBV23-1 is recorded as an ORF, its role being uncertain. The junction had 9 bases not matched to a gene; V was cut back by 4 bases and J by 9 bases. The CDR3 runs to 14 residues.

This clone has just a few counts. This chain links TRBV27 with TRBJ2-4, with 9 nucleotides matching TRBD2. The CDR3 runs to 17 residues. V gave up 0 bases and J gave up 5 bases; unmatched junction bases: 8. From germline, CDR1 is MNHEY and CDR2 SMNVEV (reference sequence). CDR3 nucleotides: TGTGCCAGCAGTTTATCGAGGCGGGAGGGCCTAGAAAACATTCAGTACTTC. Protein: CASSLSRREGLENIQYF.